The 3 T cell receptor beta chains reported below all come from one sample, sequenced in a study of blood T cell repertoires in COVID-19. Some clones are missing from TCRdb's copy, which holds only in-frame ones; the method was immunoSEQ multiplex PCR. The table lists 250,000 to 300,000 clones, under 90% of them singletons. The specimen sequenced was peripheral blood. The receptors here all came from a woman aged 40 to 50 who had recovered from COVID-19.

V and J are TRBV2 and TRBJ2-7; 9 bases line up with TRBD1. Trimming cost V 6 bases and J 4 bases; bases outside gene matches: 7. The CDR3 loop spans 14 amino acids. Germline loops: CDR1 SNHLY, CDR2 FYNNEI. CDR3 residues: CASRLPGQGYEQYF. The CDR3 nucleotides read TGTGCCAGCAGATTACCGGGACAGGGTTACGAGCAGTACTTC. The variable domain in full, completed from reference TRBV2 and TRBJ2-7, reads EPEVTQTPSHQVTQMGQEVILRCVPISNHLYFYWYRQILGQKVEFLVSFYNNEISEKSEIFDDQFSVERPDGSNFTLKIRSTKLEDSAMYFCASRLPGQGYEQYFGPGTRLTVT.

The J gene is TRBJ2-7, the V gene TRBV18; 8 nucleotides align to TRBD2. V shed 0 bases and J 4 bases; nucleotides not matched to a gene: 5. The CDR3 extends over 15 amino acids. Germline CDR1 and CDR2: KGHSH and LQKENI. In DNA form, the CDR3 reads TGTGCCAGCTCACCACCGGCTAGCGGGCCTTACGAGCAGTACTTC. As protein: CASSPPASGPYEQYF.

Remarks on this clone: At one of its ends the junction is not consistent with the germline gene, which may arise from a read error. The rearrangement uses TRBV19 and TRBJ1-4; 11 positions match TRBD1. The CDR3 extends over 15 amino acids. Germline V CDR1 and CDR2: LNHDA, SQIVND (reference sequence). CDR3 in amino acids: CASSKGQGAKEKLFF. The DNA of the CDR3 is TGTGCCAGTAGCAAAGGACAGGGGGCTAAAGAAAAACTGTTTTTT.